This entry lists 31 T cell receptor beta chains sequenced from one sample in a study of cytomegalovirus exposure and HLA in healthy donors. It was with 60 Vbeta and 13 Jbeta primers that the PCR ran. Measured with immunoSEQ multiplex PCR; TCRdb has only the in-frame clones, and not every one. The sample includes some 180,000 clones, less than 80% of them seen just once. Sequenced input: PBMCs. The origin of the receptors is a woman in her twenties or thirties in good health and CMV-seropositive.

The J gene is TRBJ2-7, the V gene TRBV4-1, with D maybe TRBD2 (5 bases). The CDR3 totals 14 residues. The germline V gene encodes CDR1 MGHRA and CDR2 YSYEKL. V was shortened by 0 bases and J by 5 bases, with 11 bases between the two germline ends. CDR3 protein: CASSQDTSGNEQYF. CDR3 nucleotides: TGCGCCAGCAGCCAAGATACTTCCGGGAACGAGCAGTACTTC.

This chain uses TRBV5-5 with TRBJ2-4, with D perhaps TRBD1 (5 bases). Trimming removed 4 bases from V and 7 bases from J, with 12 bases in between. This CDR3 is 13 amino acids long. Per germline, CDR1 SGHKS and CDR2 YYEKEE (reference sequence). The CDR3 nucleotides read TGTGCCAGCAGCGCACAGCAGGGTAACATTCAGTACTTC. Translated: CASSAQQGNIQYF.

This chain connects TRBV19 to TRBJ2-7; the match to TRBD1 covers 7 bases. The CDR3 runs to 13 residues. V shed 5 bases and J 4 bases; nucleotides not matched to a gene: 5. Germline assignment: CDR1 LNHDA and CDR2 SQIVND (reference sequence). CDR3 in DNA: TGTGCCAGTAGTTTGCTGACAGGGTACGAGCAGTACTTC. Its protein product is CASSLLTGYEQYF.

This sequence joins TRBV9 and TRBJ2-2, with D possibly matching TRBD2 (7 bases). The CDR3 sequence is 16 residues long. CDR1 SGDLS and CDR2 YYNGEE come from the germline V gene. V gave up 3 bases and J gave up 3 bases, with 15 bases separating them. This CDR3 reads CASSAPGGLDTGELFF. CDR3 DNA sequence: TGTGCCAGCAGCGCCCCGGGGGGCTTAGACACCGGGGAGCTGTTTTTT.

The chain links TRBV11-2 to TRBJ1-2, with 8 nucleotides matching TRBD1. CDR1 is SGHAT, CDR2 FQNNGV, per germline. The V gene end was trimmed by 4 bases and the J gene end by 5 bases; junction bases not matched to a gene: 3. The CDR3 contains 13 residues. CDR3 bases: TGTGCCAGCAGCTCCCAGGGGGCGTATGGCTACACCTTC. It translates to CASSSQGAYGYTF.

The chain uses TRBV4-3 and TRBJ1-2, with D possibly being TRBD1 (6 bases). The V gene lost 3 bases and the J gene lost 7 bases, with 18 bases spanning the gap. Germline CDR1 is LGHNA and CDR2 is YSLEER. The CDR3 is 15 amino acids. The CDR3: CASSQMSSGVGGYTF. DNA for the CDR3: TGCGCCAGCAGCCAGATGTCGTCAGGGGTGGGTGGCTACACCTTC.

This clone was counted a few times. The V and J genes are TRBV7-8 and TRBJ2-2, with TRBD2 matching 10 bases. The trim removed 0 bases at V and 4 bases at J, leaving 2 bases unmatched. Germline loops: CDR1 SGHVS, CDR2 FQNEAQ. The CDR3 length is 16 residues. The CDR3 sequence: CASSLAASGSTGELFF. The CDR3 DNA reads as TGTGCCAGCAGCTTAGCGGCTAGCGGGAGCACCGGGGAGCTGTTTTTT.

The rearrangement uses TRBV11-2 and TRBJ1-1; tentatively, D is TRBD1 (5 bases). CDR1 is SGHAT, CDR2 FQNNGV, per germline. V was shortened by 1 base and J by 2 bases, with 17 bases between the two germline ends. The CDR3 sequence is 17 residues long. This CDR3 reads CASSLGAWGGGNTEAFF. In DNA, the CDR3 is TGTGCCAGCAGCTTAGGTGCTTGGGGGGGTGGTAACACTGAAGCTTTCTTT.

This clone is a singleton in its sample. The rearrangement links TRBV4-1 to TRBJ2-2, with unresolved D. V shed 0 bases and J shed 4 bases, with 12 bases lying between them. The CDR3 length is 16 residues. Germline loops: CDR1 MGHRA, CDR2 YSYEKL. The CDR3 protein is CASSQDRLVGTGELFF. The CDR3 DNA reads as TGCGCCAGCAGCCAAGATAGGCTAGTGGGCACCGGGGAGCTGTTTTTT.

This rearrangement joins TRBV11-2 to TRBJ1-3; D might be TRBD1 (5 bases). CDR3 length: 18 amino acids. Trimming cost V 6 bases and J 0 bases, with 21 bases left between them. CDR1 is SGHAT, CDR2 FQNNGV, per germline. Written as DNA, the CDR3 is TGTGCCAGCAGTTATCCCCTTACAGGACGGAACTCTGGAAACACCATATATTTT. Protein product: CASSYPLTGRNSGNTIYF.

The chain links TRBV7-2 to TRBJ1-5, with D possibly TRBD1 on 6 matching bases. V lost 3 bases and J 4 bases, leaving 13 bases between the germline ends. This CDR3 spans 15 amino acids. Germline CDR1 reads SGHTA; CDR2 reads FQGNSA. As DNA, the CDR3 is TGTGCCAGCAGCTTCGGGGGGGCGCCTAATCAGCCCCAGCATTTT. Protein sequence: CASSFGGAPNQPQHF.

The rearrangement uses TRBV10-3 and TRBJ2-5, with 9 bases identical to TRBD1. The CDR3 runs to 14 residues. V was pared by 4 bases and J by 2 bases, with 2 bases of the junction left unmatched. CDR1 and CDR2 from the germline V gene are ENHRY and SYGVKD. CDR3 sequence (DNA): TGTGCCATCAGTGTCGGGACAGGGCAAGAGACCCAGTACTTC. Its protein product is CAISVGTGQETQYF.

V gene TRBV6-5 combines with J gene TRBJ1-5, with 9 nucleotides matching TRBD1. The V gene end was trimmed by 6 bases and the J gene end by 7 bases; junction bases not matched to a gene: 7. The CDR3 length is 14 residues. Germline V lookup: CDR1 MNHEY, CDR2 SVGAGI. Written as DNA, the CDR3 is TGTGCCAGCAGCCAAACAGGGGGCATCCAGCCCCAGCATTTT. Its translation is CASSQTGGIQPQHF.

This clone appeared a few times. The chain employs TRBV10-3 and TRBJ2-3; D gene ambiguous. Germline lookup yields CDR1 ENHRY and CDR2 SYGVKD. Trimming took 3 bases from V and 4 from J, leaving 8 bases between them. The CDR3 is made up of 13 amino acids. The CDR3 spells CAISEAMADTQYF. CDR3 DNA sequence: TGTGCCATCAGTGAAGCTATGGCAGATACGCAGTATTTT.

DNA of the CDR3: TGTGCCAGCAGCCTCGGGACTAGCCCGGGGAGGTACAATGAGCAGTTCTTC. Translating gives CASSLGTSPGRYNEQFF. This chain uses TRBV5-4 with TRBJ2-1; 9 positions agree with TRBD2. V lost 4 bases to trimming and J lost 4 bases; unmatched junction nucleotides: 12. Germline values: CDR1 SGHNT, CDR2 YYREEE (reference sequence). The CDR3 covers 17 residues.

V is TRBV5-6 and J is TRBJ2-7; 7 bases align to TRBD2. The V gene end was trimmed by 0 bases and the J gene end by 5 bases; junction bases not matched to a gene: 5. The CDR3 extends over 14 amino acids. Germline values: CDR1 SGHDT, CDR2 YYEEEE. As DNA, the CDR3 is TGTGCCAGCAGCTTGGGACTAGCTACCCACGAGCAGTACTTC. Translating gives CASSLGLATHEQYF.

The V and J genes are TRBV27 and TRBJ2-1; TRBD2 aligns across 13 bases. This CDR3 contains 16 residues. The germline V gene has CDR1 MNHEY and CDR2 SMNVEV (reference sequence). Trimming at V came to 3 bases and at J to 3 bases, leaving 2 bases not matched to a gene. The CDR3 nucleotides are TGTGCCAGCAGTTTTACTAGCGGGGGGGACTACAATGAGCAGTTCTTC. Translated, it gives CASSFTSGGDYNEQFF.

The chain couples TRBV29-1 to TRBJ2-5, with 13 bases fitting TRBD2. Germline lookup yields CDR1 SQVTM and CDR2 ANQGSEA. This CDR3 has 14 residues. V shed 6 bases and J 5 bases; nucleotides not matched to a gene: 6. DNA of the CDR3: TGCAGCGTCGCGGGACTAGCGGGGAGCGAGACCCAGTACTTC. Encoded protein: CSVAGLAGSETQYF.

The gene calls are TRBV29-1 and TRBJ2-7; TRBD1 matches 9 bases. This CDR3 has 13 amino acids. V shed 6 bases, J shed 2 bases, and the junction held 5 bases outside the gene matches. Germline V gene sequence: CDR1 SQVTM, CDR2 ANQGSEA. As DNA, the CDR3 is TGCAGCGTGGGGACAGGGAGCACCTACGAGCAGTACTTC. Its protein is CSVGTGSTYEQYF.

V gene TRBV5-5 combines with J gene TRBJ1-4; D unresolved. CDR3 length: 14 amino acids. Germline V gives CDR1 SGHKS, CDR2 YYEKEE (reference sequence). Trimming cost V 4 bases and J 0 bases, with 7 bases left between them. Written as DNA, the CDR3 is TGTGCCAGCAGCGTAACACCAACTAATGAAAAACTGTTTTTT. Translation gives CASSVTPTNEKLFF.

The gene calls are TRBV7-9 and TRBJ1-1; perhaps TRBD1 as D (6 bases). Trimming removed 5 bases from V and 4 bases from J, with 14 bases in between. Germline V gives CDR1 SEHNR, CDR2 FQNEAQ (reference sequence). This CDR3 comprises 14 residues. The CDR3 here is CASSARQDLTEAFF. The CDR3 region has the DNA TGTGCCAGCAGCGCAAGACAGGATCTCACTGAAGCTTTCTTT.

This chain uses TRBV5-1 with TRBJ2-7; 11 bases map to TRBD1. The CDR3 has 15 amino acids. Trimming removed 4 bases from V and 2 bases from J; junction bases left unmatched: 5. The germline V gene has CDR1 SGHRS and CDR2 YFSETQ. The CDR3 DNA is TGCGCCAGCAGCCCGGAGGGACAGGGGGCCTACGAGCAGTACTTC. It specifies CASSPEGQGAYEQYF.

The chain links TRBV5-1 to TRBJ1-1; 8 bases agree with TRBD1. Per the germline V gene, CDR1 is SGHRS and CDR2 is YFSETQ. J gave up 1 base and V 4 bases, and 6 bases lay outside the gene matches. This CDR3 spans 15 amino acids. In nucleotides, the CDR3 is TGCGCCAGCAGCCTCGTTCAGGGGGCGAACACTGAAGCTTTCTTT. Its protein product is CASSLVQGANTEAFF.

V gene TRBV4-1 combines with J gene TRBJ2-4, with unresolved D. This CDR3 region has 15 residues. Per the germline V gene, CDR1 is MGHRA and CDR2 is YSYEKL. Trimming cost V 3 bases and J 0 bases, with 9 bases left between them. The CDR3 spells CASSHVQVAKNIQYF. CDR3 DNA: TGCGCCAGCAGCCATGTCCAGGTAGCCAAAAACATTCAGTACTTC.

CDR3 nucleotides: TGTGCCAGCAGGATGGGTGGGGGGTTCACTGAAGCTTTCTTT. Residues: CASRMGGGFTEAFF. V gene TRBV2 combines with J gene TRBJ1-1; weak D call: TRBD1 (5 bases). Trimming pared 6 bases from V and 4 bases from J, leaving 15 bases between. The CDR3 totals 14 residues. Germline V gene sequence: CDR1 SNHLY, CDR2 FYNNEI. Drawing the rest from reference TRBV2 and TRBJ1-1, the complete variable domain is EPEVTQTPSHQVTQMGQEVILRCVPISNHLYFYWYRQILGQKVEFLVSFYNNEISEKSEIFDDQFSVERPDGSNFTLKIRSTKLEDSAMYFCASRMGGGFTEAFFGQGTRLTVV.

This clone was detected only once. The V call is TRBV5-6, the J call TRBJ1-1; 7 bases line up with TRBD1. V shed 4 bases and J 5 bases; nucleotides not matched to a gene: 20. The V gene's germline CDR1 is SGHDT and CDR2 YYEEEE. The CDR3 totals 18 residues. The chain's CDR3 is CASSLKRRDSSILTEAFF. The CDR3 coding sequence is TGTGCCAGCAGCCTGAAAAGGAGGGACAGTAGCATCCTTACTGAAGCTTTCTTT.

The V and J genes are TRBV15 and TRBJ2-3; 7 bases align to TRBD1. The J segment lost 2 bases and the V segment lost 4 bases, leaving 3 bases of the junction unmatched. Germline V lookup: CDR1 LNHNV, CDR2 YYDKDF (reference sequence). The CDR3 length is 14 residues. The CDR3 coding sequence is TGTGCCACCAGCAAGGGACAGCCCACAGATACGCAGTATTTT. Its protein product is CATSKGQPTDTQYF.

V and J are TRBV9 and TRBJ2-1; 9 bases align to TRBD2. The germline V gene has CDR1 SGDLS and CDR2 YYNGEE. This CDR3 has 16 amino acids. J gave up 9 bases and V 1 base, and 11 bases lay outside the gene matches. The CDR3 DNA sequence: TGTGCCAGCAGCGTATACTCGGGACTAGCCGGGACTGAGCAGTTCTTC. It codes for CASSVYSGLAGTEQFF.

CDR3 amino acids: CASSEVGTVYGYTF. CDR3 DNA: TGTGCCAGCAGTGAAGTCGGGACAGTCTATGGCTACACCTTC. The chain has TRBV6-1 and TRBJ1-2, with 7 bases that match TRBD1. CDR1 and CDR2 (germline): MNHNS, SASEGT. V was pared by 1 base and J by 4 bases, with 3 bases of the junction left unmatched. The CDR3 sequence is 14 residues long.

The chain recombines TRBV27 with TRBJ2-2; D not resolved. V lost 0 bases to trimming and J lost 4 bases, with 9 bases between them. Germline V gene data show CDR1 as MNHEY and CDR2 as SMNVEV (reference sequence). CDR3 size: 15 residues. CDR3 region: CASSLSGYSTGELFF. The CDR3 DNA reads as TGTGCCAGCAGTTTATCGGGCTACAGCACCGGGGAGCTGTTTTTT.

Of note for this clone: Other DNA sequences from this sample encode an identical CDR3 as well. The chain uses TRBV6-5 and TRBJ1-1, with D uncertain. CDR3 length equals 13 residues. CDR1 is MNHEY, CDR2 SVGAGI, per germline. V lost 6 bases, J lost 5 bases, and 13 bases lay in between. The CDR3 DNA reads TGTGCCAGCAGCTTTAAGCCGGGTACTGAAGCTTTCTTT. Residues: CASSFKPGTEAFF.